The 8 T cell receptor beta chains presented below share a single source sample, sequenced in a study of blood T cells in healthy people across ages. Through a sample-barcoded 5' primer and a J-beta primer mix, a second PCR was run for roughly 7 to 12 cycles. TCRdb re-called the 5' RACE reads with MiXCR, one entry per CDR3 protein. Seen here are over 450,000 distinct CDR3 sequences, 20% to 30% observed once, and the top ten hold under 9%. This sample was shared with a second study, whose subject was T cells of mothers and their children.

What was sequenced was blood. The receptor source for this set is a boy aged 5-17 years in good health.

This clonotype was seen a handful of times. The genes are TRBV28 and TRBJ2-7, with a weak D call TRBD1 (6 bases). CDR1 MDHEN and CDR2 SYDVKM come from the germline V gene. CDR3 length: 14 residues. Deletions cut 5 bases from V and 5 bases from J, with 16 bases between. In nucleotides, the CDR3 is TGTGCCAGCAGTAGGGGCTGGGGGCCCAACGAGCAGTACTTC. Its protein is CASSRGWGPNEQYF.

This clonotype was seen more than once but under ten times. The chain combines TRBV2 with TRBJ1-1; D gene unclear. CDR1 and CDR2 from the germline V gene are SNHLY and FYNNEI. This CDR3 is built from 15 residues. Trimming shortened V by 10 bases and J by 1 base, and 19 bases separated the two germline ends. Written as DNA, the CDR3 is TGTGCCACCCCAACCGGGGAGGGTGGGAACACTGAAGCTTTCTTT. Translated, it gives CATPTGEGGNTEAFF.

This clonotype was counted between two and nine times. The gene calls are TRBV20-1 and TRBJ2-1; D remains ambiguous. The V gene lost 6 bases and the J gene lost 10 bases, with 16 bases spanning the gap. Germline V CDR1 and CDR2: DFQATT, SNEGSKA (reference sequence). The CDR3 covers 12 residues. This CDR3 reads CSAGLDRREQFF. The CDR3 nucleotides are TGCAGTGCCGGGCTAGACCGGCGGGAGCAGTTCTTC.

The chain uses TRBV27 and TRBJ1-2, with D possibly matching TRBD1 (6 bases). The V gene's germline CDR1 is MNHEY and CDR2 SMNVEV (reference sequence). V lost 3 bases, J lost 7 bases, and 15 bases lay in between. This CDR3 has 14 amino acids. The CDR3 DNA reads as TGTGCCAGCAGTTTCGGGGGCTCAATCTCTGGCTACACCTTC. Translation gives CASSFGGSISGYTF.

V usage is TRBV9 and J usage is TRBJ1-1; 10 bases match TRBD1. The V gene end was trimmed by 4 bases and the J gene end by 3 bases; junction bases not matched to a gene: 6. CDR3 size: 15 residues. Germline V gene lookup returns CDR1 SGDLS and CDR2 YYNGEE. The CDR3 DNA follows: TGTGCCAGCAGCTTTCCTGGGACAGGGGACACTGAAGCTTTCTTT. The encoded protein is CASSFPGTGDTEAFF.

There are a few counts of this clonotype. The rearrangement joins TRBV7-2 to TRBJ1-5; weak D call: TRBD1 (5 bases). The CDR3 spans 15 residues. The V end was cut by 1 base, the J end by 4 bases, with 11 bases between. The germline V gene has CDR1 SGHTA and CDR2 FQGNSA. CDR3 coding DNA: TGTGCCAGCAGCTTAGAAAGGGGCCCGAATCAGCCCCAGCATTTT. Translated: CASSLERGPNQPQHF.

The CDR3 nucleotides are TGCAGTGCTAGAGGGCCGGAGGGCTACACCTTC. It specifies CSARGPEGYTF. The rearrangement links TRBV20-1 to TRBJ1-2; D call uncertain. CDR1 is DFQATT, CDR2 SNEGSKA, per germline (reference sequence). This CDR3 region has 11 residues. V was shortened by 1 base and J by 8 bases, with 8 bases between the two germline ends.

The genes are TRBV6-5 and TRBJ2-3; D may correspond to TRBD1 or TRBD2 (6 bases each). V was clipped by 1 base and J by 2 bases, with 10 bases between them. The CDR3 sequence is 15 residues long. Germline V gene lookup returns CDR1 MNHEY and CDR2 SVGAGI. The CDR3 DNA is TGTGCCAGCAGTTACTGGGGGGCGGACACAGATACGCAGTATTTT. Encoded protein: CASSYWGADTDTQYF.